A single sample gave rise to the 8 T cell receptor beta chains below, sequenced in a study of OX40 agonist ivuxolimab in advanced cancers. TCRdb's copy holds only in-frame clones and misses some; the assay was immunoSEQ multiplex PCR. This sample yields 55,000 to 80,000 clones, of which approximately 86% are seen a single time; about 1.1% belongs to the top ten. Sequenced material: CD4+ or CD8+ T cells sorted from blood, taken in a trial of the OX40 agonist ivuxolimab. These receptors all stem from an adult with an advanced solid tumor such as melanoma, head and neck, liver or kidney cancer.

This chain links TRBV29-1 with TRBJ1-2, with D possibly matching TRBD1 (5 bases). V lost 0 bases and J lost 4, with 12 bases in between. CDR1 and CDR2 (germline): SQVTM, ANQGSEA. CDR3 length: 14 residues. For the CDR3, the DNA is TGCAGCGTTGAAGAAGGGCAGGGAGGCTATGGCTACACCTTC. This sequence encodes CSVEEGQGGYGYTF.

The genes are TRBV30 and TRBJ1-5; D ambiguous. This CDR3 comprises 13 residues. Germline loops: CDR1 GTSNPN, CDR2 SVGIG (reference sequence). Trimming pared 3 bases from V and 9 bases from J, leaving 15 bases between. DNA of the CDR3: TGTGCCTGGAGGTATGGATCCGCCGGGCCCCAGCATTTT. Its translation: CAWRYGSAGPQHF.

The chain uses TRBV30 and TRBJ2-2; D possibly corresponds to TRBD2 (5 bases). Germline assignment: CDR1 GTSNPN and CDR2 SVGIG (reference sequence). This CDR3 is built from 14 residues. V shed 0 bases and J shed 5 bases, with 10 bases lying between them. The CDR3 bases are TGTGCCTGGAGTGTTGGACTTGATACCGGGGAGCTGTTTTTT. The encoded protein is CAWSVGLDTGELFF.

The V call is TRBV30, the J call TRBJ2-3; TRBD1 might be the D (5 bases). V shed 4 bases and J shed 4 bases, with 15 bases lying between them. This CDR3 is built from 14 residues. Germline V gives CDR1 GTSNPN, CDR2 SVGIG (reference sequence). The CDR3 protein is CAWTGRLSSDTQYF. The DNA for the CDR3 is TGTGCCTGGACAGGGCGGCTATCATCAGATACGCAGTATTTT.

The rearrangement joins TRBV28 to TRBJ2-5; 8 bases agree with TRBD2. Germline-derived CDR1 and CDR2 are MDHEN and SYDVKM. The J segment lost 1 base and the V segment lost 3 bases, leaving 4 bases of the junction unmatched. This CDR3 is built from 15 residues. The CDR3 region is CASSFGGARQETQYF. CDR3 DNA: TGTGCCAGCAGTTTCGGGGGGGCTCGCCAAGAGACCCAGTACTTC.

CDR3 protein: CASSYSTGLGAFF. For the CDR3, the DNA is TGTGCCAGCAGTTACTCGACTGGGCTTGGGGCTTTCTTT. This sequence joins TRBV6-5 and TRBJ1-1; no firm D call. V lost 0 bases to trimming and J lost 11 bases, with 13 bases between them. The CDR3 consists of 13 residues. The germline gives CDR1 MNHEY, CDR2 SVGAGI.

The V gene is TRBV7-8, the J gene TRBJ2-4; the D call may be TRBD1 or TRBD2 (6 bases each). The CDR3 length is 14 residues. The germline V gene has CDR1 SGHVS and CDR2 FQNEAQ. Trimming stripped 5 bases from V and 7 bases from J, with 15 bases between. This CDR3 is CASSPGDSRNIQYF. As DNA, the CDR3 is TGTGCCAGCAGCCCAGGGGACTCCCGGAACATTCAGTACTTC.

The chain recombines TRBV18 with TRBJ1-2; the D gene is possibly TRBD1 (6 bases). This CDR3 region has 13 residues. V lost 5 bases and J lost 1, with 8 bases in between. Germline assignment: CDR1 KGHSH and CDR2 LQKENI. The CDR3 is CASSADSNYGYTF. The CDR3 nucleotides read TGTGCCAGCTCAGCGGACAGTAACTATGGCTACACCTTC.